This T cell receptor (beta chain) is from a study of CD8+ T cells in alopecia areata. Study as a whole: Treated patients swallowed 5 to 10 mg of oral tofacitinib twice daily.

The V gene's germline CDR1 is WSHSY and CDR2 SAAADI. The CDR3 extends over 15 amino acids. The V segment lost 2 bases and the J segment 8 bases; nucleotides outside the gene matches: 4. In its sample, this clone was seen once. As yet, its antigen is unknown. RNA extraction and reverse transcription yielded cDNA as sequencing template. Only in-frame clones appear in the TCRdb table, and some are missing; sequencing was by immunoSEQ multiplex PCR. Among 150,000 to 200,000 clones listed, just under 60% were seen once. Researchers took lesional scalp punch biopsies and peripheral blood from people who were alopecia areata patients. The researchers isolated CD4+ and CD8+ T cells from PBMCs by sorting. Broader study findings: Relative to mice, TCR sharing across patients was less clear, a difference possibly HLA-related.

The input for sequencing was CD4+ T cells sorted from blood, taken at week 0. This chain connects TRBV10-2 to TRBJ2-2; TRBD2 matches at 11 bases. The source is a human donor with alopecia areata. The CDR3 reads CASSEIGTSGGELFF. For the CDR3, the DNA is TGCGCCAGCAGTGAGATAGGGACTAGCGGAGGGGAGCTGTTTTTT.